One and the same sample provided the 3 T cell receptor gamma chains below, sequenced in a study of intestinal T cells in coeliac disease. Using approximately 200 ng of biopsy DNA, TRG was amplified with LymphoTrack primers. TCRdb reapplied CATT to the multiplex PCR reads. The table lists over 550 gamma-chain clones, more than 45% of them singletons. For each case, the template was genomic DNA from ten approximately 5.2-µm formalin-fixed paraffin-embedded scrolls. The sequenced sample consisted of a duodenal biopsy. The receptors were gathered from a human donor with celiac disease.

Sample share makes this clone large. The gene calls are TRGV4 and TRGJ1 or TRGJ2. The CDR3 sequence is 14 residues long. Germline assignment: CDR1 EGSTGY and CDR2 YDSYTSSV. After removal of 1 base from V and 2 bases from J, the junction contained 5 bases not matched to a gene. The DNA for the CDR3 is TGTGCCACCTGGGATGGCCCTTATTATTATAAGAAACTCTTT. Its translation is CATWDGPYYYKKLF.

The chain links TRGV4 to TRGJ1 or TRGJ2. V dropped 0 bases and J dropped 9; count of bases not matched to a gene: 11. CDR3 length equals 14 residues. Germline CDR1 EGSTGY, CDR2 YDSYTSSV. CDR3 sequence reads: CATWDGPIISKKLF. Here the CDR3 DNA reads TGTGCCACCTGGGATGGGCCGATTATTAGTAAGAAACTCTTT.

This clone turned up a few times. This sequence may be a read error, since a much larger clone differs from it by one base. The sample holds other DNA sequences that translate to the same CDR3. The CDR3 DNA is TGCGCCACCTGGGTGCTTTATTATAAGAAACTCTTT. Its protein is CATWVLYYKKLF. The rearrangement uses TRGV4 and TRGJ1 or TRGJ2. The CDR3 is 12 amino acids. Germline CDR1 reads EGSTGY; CDR2 reads YDSYTSSV.